This T cell receptor (beta chain) was identified in a study of blood T cell repertoires in COVID-19. Study as a whole: The study drew acute and convalescent COVID-19 samples from the United States, Italy and Spain.

The table came from immunoSEQ multiplex PCR; TCRdb's copy has only in-frame clones and leaves some out. The repertoire holds about 400,000 clones, with over 75% as singletons. Adults between about 18 and 95 years of age took part from under 30 US areas. The TCR was taken from a woman aged 25 to 39 with acute COVID-19. The specimen was PBMCs or T cells enriched from blood (not recorded which).

The CDR3 DNA reads as TGTGCCTGGAGGGCAGGGGCCTATGGCTACACCTTC. This translates into CAWRAGAYGYTF. The J gene is TRBJ1-2, the V gene TRBV30, with a possible D match to TRBD1 (6 bases). The V end was cut by 3 bases, the J end by 4 bases, with 9 bases between. The CDR3 extends over 12 amino acids. Germline CDR1 reads GTSNPN; CDR2 reads SVGIG (reference sequence). The full variable domain, its missing parts supplied by reference TRBV30 and TRBJ1-2, is SQTIHQWPATLVQPVGSPLSLECTVEGTSNPNLYWYRQAAGRGLQLLFYSVGIGQISSEVPQNLSASRPQDRQFILSSKKLLLSDSGFYLCAWRAGAYGYTFGSGTRLTVV.